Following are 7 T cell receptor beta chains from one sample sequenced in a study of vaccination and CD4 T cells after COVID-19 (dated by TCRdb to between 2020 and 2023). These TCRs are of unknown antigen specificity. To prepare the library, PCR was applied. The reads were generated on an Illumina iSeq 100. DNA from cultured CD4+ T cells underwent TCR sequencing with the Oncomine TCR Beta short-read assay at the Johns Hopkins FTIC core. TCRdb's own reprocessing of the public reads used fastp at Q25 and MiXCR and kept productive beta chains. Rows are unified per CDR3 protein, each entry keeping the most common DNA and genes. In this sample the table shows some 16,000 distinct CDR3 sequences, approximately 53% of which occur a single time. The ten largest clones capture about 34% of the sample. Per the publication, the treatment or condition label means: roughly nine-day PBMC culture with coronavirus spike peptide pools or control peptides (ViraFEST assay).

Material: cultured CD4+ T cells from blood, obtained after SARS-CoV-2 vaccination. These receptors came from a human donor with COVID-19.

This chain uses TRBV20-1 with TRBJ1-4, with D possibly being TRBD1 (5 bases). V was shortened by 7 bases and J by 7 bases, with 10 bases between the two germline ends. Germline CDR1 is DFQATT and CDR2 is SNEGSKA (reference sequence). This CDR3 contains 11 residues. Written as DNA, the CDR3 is TGCAGTGTTTTTGGGGGTGAAAAACTGTTTTTT. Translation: CSVFGGEKLFF.

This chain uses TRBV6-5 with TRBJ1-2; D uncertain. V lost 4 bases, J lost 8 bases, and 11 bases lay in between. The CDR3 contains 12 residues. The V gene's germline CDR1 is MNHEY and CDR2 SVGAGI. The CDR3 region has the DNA TGTGCCAGCAGTTTGGGCGGCATAGGCTACACCTTC. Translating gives CASSLGGIGYTF.

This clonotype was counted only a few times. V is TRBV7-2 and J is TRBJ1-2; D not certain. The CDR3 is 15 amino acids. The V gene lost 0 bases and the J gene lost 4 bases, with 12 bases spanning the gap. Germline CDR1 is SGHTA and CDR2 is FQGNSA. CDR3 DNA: TGTGCCAGCAGCTTAGCGGAGGCCCCCCGCTATGGCTACACCTTC. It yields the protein CASSLAEAPRYGYTF.

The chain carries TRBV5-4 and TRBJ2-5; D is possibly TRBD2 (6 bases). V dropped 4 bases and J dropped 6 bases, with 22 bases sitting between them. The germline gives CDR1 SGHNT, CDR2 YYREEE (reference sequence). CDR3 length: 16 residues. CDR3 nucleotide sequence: TGTGCCAGCAGCGGTCCCGGGGTGCGGGACGGGAAGACCCAGTACTTC. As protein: CASSGPGVRDGKTQYF.

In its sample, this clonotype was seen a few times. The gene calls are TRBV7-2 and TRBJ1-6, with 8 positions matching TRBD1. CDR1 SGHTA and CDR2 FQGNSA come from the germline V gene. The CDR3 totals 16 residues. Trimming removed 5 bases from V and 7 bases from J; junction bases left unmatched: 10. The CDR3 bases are TGTGCCAGCAGCCCGTACCGGGACAGGTTAAATTCACCCCTCCACTTT. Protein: CASSPYRDRLNSPLHF. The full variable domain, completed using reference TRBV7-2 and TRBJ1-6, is GAGVSQSPSNKVTEKGKDVELRCDPISGHTALYWYRQSLGQGLEFLIYFQGNSAPDKSGLPSDRFSAERTGGSVSTLTIQRTQQEDSAVYLCASSPYRDRLNSPLHFGNGTRLTVT.

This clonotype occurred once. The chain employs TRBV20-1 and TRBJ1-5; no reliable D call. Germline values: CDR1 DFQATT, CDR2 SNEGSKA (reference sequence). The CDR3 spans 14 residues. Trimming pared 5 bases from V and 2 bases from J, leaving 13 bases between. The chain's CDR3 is CSAPPPMGNQPQHF. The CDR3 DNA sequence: TGCAGTGCTCCTCCCCCCATGGGCAATCAGCCCCAGCATTTT.

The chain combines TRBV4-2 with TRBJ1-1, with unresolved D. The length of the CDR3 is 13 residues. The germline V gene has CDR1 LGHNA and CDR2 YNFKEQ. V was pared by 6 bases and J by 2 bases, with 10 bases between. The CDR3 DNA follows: TGTGCCAGCAGTAAGACACCAAACACTGAAGCTTTCTTT. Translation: CASSKTPNTEAFF.